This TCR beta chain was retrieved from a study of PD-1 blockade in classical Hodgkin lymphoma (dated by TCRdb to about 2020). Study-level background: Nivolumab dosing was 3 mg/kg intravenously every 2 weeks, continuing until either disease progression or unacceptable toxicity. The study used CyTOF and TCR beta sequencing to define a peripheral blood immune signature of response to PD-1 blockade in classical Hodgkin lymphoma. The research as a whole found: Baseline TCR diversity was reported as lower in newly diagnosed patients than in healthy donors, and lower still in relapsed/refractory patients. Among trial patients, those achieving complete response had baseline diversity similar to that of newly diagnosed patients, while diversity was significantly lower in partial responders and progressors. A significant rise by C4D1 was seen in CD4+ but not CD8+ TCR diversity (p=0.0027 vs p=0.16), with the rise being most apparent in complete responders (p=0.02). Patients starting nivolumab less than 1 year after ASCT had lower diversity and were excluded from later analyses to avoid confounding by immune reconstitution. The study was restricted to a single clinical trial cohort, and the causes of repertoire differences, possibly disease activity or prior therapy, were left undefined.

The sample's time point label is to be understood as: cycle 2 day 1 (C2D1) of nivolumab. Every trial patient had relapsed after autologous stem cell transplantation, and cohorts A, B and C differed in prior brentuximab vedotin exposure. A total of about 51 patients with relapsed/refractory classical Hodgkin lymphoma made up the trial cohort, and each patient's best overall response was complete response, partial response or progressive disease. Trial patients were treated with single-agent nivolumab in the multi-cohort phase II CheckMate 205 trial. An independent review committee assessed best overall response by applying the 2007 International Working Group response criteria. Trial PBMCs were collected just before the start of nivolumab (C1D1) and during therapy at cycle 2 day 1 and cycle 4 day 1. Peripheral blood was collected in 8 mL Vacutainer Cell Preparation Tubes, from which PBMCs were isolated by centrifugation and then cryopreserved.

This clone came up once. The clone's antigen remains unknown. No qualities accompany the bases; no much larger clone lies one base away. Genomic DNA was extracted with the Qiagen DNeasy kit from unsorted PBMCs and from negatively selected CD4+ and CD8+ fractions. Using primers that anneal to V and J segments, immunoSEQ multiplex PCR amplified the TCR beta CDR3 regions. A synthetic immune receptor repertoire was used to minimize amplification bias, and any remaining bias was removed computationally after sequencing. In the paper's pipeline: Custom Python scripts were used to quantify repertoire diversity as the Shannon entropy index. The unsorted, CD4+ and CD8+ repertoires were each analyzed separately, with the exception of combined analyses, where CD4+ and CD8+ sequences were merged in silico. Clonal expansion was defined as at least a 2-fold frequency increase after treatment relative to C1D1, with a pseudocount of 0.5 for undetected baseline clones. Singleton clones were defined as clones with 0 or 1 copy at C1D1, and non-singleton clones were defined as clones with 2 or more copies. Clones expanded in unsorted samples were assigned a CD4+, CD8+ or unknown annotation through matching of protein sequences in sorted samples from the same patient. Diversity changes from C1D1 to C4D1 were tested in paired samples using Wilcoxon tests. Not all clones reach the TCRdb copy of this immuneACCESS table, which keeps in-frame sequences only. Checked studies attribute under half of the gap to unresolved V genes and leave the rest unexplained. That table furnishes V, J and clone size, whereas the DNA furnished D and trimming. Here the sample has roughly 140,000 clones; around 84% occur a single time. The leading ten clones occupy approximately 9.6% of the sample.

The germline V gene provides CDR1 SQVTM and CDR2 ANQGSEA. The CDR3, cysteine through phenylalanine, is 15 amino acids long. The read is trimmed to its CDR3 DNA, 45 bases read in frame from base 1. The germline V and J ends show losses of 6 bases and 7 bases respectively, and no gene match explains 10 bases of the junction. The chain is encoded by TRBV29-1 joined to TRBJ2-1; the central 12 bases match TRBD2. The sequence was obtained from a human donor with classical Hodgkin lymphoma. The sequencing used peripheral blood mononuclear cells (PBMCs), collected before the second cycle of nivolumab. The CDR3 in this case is CSVARLAGEKNEQFF. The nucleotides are TGCAGCGTCGCTAGACTAGCGGGAGAAAAGAATGAGCAGTTCTTC.